This TCR beta chain was retrieved from a study of OX40 agonist ivuxolimab in advanced cancers. Sequenced by immunoSEQ multiplex PCR; TCRdb stores in-frame clones only, minus some. The sample yields tens of thousands of clones, about 88% seen once. Unmatched junction bases numbered 10, after V lost 3 bases and J lost 2 bases. The CDR3 has 17 amino acids. Germline values: CDR1 PRHDT, CDR2 FYEKMQ (reference sequence). Blood samples were obtained at baseline, cycle 4 day 1, and cycle 7 day 1. General study results and limits: Expanded clones tended on average to be more numerous among CD8+ T cells than CD4+.

This clone was found a few times. Antigen: not known. This TCR was sampled from an adult with an advanced solid tumor such as melanoma, head and neck, liver or kidney cancer. The chain links TRBV13 to TRBJ2-5; 9 nucleotides line up with TRBD2. The sample consisted of CD4+ or CD8+ T cells sorted from blood, taken in a trial of the OX40 agonist ivuxolimab. The CDR3 coding sequence is TGTGCCAGCAGCTTTCCCGAGAGCGGGAGGCAACAAGAGACCCAGTACTTC. This translates into CASSFPESGRQQETQYF.